What follows are 10 T cell receptor beta chains derived from one specimen sequenced in a study of blood T cell repertoires in COVID-19. TCRdb's copy holds only in-frame clones and misses some; the assay was immunoSEQ multiplex PCR. The data contain more than 45,000 clones, roughly 90% of them singletons. The sequencing sample was made of peripheral blood. These receptors came from a human donor with active COVID-19. The donor label of this sample is uncertain.

The CDR3 loop reads CASFPGKFDEQYF. DNA for the CDR3: TGTGCCAGCTTTCCGGGGAAGTTTGACGAGCAGTACTTC. The V and J genes are TRBV2 and TRBJ2-7, with D perhaps matching TRBD2 (5 bases). Trimming took 8 bases from V and 5 from J, leaving 16 bases between them. The CDR3 covers 13 residues. Germline CDR1 and CDR2: SNHLY and FYNNEI.

The CDR3 is CASSHSDQGAHYNSPLHF. As DNA, the CDR3 is TGTGCCAGCAGCCATTCGGACCAGGGGGCTCACTATAATTCACCCCTCCACTTT. The chain recombines TRBV7-2 with TRBJ1-6, with TRBD1 matching over 8 bases. This CDR3 comprises 18 residues. From germline, CDR1 is SGHTA and CDR2 FQGNSA. The junction had 12 bases not matched to a gene; V was cut back by 5 bases and J by 3 bases.

V is TRBV4-3 and J is TRBJ2-1; 12 nucleotides agree with TRBD2. V lost 3 bases, J lost 8 bases, and 8 bases stayed unmatched. CDR3 length: 16 amino acids. The V gene's germline CDR1 is LGHNA and CDR2 YSLEER. This CDR3 reads CASSQDLAGGRYEQFF. CDR3 sequence (DNA): TGCGCCAGCAGCCAGGATCTAGCGGGGGGGCGGTATGAGCAGTTCTTC.

The rearrangement joins TRBV10-2 to TRBJ2-5; 8 bases are shared with TRBD2. The CDR3 has 14 amino acids. Germline lookup yields CDR1 WSHSY and CDR2 SAAADI. Trimming at V came to 2 bases and at J to 2 bases, leaving 1 base not matched to a gene. The CDR3 sequence: CASSESGRQETQYF. The CDR3 DNA follows: TGCGCCAGCAGTGAGAGCGGGAGACAAGAGACCCAGTACTTC.

This clone was counted between two and nine times. CDR3 region: CASRRANYEQYF. The CDR3 coding sequence is TGTGCCAGCAGACGCGCTAACTACGAGCAGTACTTC. The chain combines TRBV2 with TRBJ2-7; D is undetermined. There are 12 residues in the CDR3. Germline values: CDR1 SNHLY, CDR2 FYNNEI. V was pared by 6 bases and J by 3 bases, with 9 bases between.

The chain recombines TRBV25-1 with TRBJ1-6; tentatively, D is TRBD1 (6 bases). The ends were cut back, 8 bases at V and 7 bases at J, with 12 bases in the middle. Germline CDR1 MGHDK, CDR2 SYGVNS. The CDR3 extends over 13 amino acids. As DNA, the CDR3 is TGTGCCAGCTGGGCAGGGGAGAATTCACCCCTCCACTTT. It yields the protein CASWAGENSPLHF.

The genes are TRBV5-8 and TRBJ1-1; TRBD1 matches 7 bases. Germline V lookup: CDR1 SGHTS, CDR2 YDEGEE. The trim removed 0 bases at V and 0 bases at J, leaving 5 bases unmatched. CDR3 length equals 16 residues. CDR3 protein: CASSLGGQYMNTEAFF. CDR3 nucleotide sequence: TGTGCCAGCAGCTTGGGGGGACAGTACATGAACACTGAAGCTTTCTTT.

The chain joins TRBV29-1 to TRBJ2-2; 10 bases line up with TRBD1. The CDR3 covers 13 residues. Germline V gene data show CDR1 as SQVTM and CDR2 as ANQGSEA. V gave up 8 bases and J gave up 7 bases; unmatched junction bases: 7. CDR3 sequence (DNA): TGCAGCACGACAGGGGGCAATAGCGGGGAGCTGTTTTTT. The encoded protein is CSTTGGNSGELFF.

CDR3 in DNA: TGCAGCGTTGATACAGGCAGCTATGGCTACACCTTC. Protein: CSVDTGSYGYTF. V gene TRBV29-1 combines with J gene TRBJ1-2, with D possibly TRBD1 on 5 matching bases. Trimming stripped 3 bases from V and 4 bases from J, with 9 bases between. The CDR3 extends over 12 amino acids. CDR1 and CDR2 (germline): SQVTM, ANQGSEA.

The chain combines TRBV11-2 with TRBJ1-4; D possibly corresponds to TRBD1 (6 bases). From germline, CDR1 is SGHAT and CDR2 FQNNGV. The CDR3 runs to 12 residues. V lost 6 bases to trimming and J lost 6 bases, with 8 bases between them. CDR3 amino acids: CASRKGDEKLFF. CDR3 bases: TGTGCCAGCAGGAAGGGGGATGAAAAACTGTTTTTT.